The 9 T cell receptor beta chains given below trace back to one sample, sequenced in a study of blood T cell repertoires in COVID-19. Some clones are missing from TCRdb's copy, which holds only in-frame ones; the method was immunoSEQ multiplex PCR. The sample carries tens of thousands of clones, around 81% recorded once. Sequencing was performed on peripheral blood. The receptors derive from a man older than 75 with COVID-19, enrolled during active disease.

This clone was observed a handful of times. This chain's CDR3 is CASSQDVAGQGNSPLHF. Written as DNA, the CDR3 is TGTGCCAGCAGCCAAGATGTGGCGGGACAGGGGAATTCACCCCTCCACTTT. The chain couples TRBV4-2 to TRBJ1-6; 10 bases are shared with TRBD1. The CDR3 sequence is 17 residues long. V gave up 0 bases and J gave up 7 bases; unmatched junction bases: 6. CDR1 is LGHNA and CDR2 is YNFKEQ in the germline V gene.

This clone has ten or more counts. Distinct nucleotide sequences in the sample also encode this CDR3. The V call is TRBV9, the J call TRBJ2-1; 8 positions match TRBD2. Trimming cost V 0 bases and J 14 bases; bases outside gene matches: 13. The germline gives CDR1 SGDLS, CDR2 YYNGEE. The CDR3 consists of 15 residues. The CDR3: CASSVDGRAGTREFF. The CDR3 DNA is TGTGCCAGCAGCGTAGACGGTCGGGCCGGGACTAGAGAGTTCTTC.

The gene calls are TRBV30 and TRBJ2-3, with D possibly TRBD2 on 5 matching bases. The CDR3 runs 13 residues. Germline lookup yields CDR1 GTSNPN and CDR2 SVGIG (reference sequence). Deletions cut 6 bases from V and 0 bases from J, with 10 bases between. In DNA, the CDR3 is TGTGCCTGCGGGGTTACTAGCACAGATACGCAGTATTTT. Its translation: CACGVTSTDTQYF.

The chain has TRBV20-1 and TRBJ1-1, with no clear D. The CDR3 is made up of 12 amino acids. Germline V gene data show CDR1 as DFQATT and CDR2 as SNEGSKA (reference sequence). V was trimmed by 3 bases and J by 5 bases, leaving 10 bases between them. CDR3 DNA: TGCAGTGCTAGTCGGAGGAGTACTGAAGCTTTCTTT. This sequence encodes CSASRRSTEAFF.

J is TRBJ2-3 and V is TRBV5-4, with 8 bases lining up with TRBD2. This CDR3 comprises 18 residues. From germline, CDR1 is SGHNT and CDR2 YYREEE (reference sequence). The J segment lost 0 bases and the V segment lost 6 bases, leaving 15 bases of the junction unmatched. The CDR3 nucleotides are TGTGCCAGCACCACCAGCGGGGGCCGTAGGACGAGCACAGATACGCAGTATTTT. Amino acids: CASTTSGGRRTSTDTQYF.

This sequence joins TRBV6-5 and TRBJ1-6; D is ambiguous. Per germline, CDR1 MNHEY and CDR2 SVGAGI. This CDR3 is built from 16 residues. Trimming took off 0 bases at V and 9 bases at J, with 15 bases between the two ends. The CDR3 DNA is TGTGCCAGCAGTTACTCGATCCGGAGGGAAACTTCACCCCTCCACTTT. It specifies CASSYSIRRETSPLHF.

The chain employs TRBV5-6 and TRBJ1-2; possible D gene TRBD1, 5 bases. Germline V gives CDR1 SGHDT, CDR2 YYEEEE. Trimming took 0 bases from V and 7 from J, leaving 10 bases between them. The length of the CDR3 is 13 residues. This CDR3 is CASSLVMGGGYTF. CDR3 nucleotides: TGTGCCAGCAGCTTGGTTATGGGGGGTGGCTACACCTTC.

This clone came up once. V and J are TRBV5-1 and TRBJ1-2, with unresolved D. V lost 0 bases, J lost 3 bases, and 12 bases lay in between. The CDR3 length is 15 residues. Germline V gene data show CDR1 as SGHRS and CDR2 as YFSETQ. The CDR3 is CASSLVPGSDYGYTF. The DNA for the CDR3 is TGCGCCAGCAGCTTGGTTCCGGGGAGTGACTATGGCTACACCTTC.

The rearrangement uses TRBV7-2 and TRBJ1-4; D remains unclear. This CDR3 has 15 residues. Germline values: CDR1 SGHTA, CDR2 FQGNSA. V shed 5 bases and J shed 8 bases, with 18 bases lying between them. The CDR3 DNA sequence: TGTGCCAGCAGCGACCCGGGCTTCGAGCGGGAAAAACTGTTTTTT. It codes for CASSDPGFEREKLFF. The whole variable domain, remainder taken from reference TRBV7-2 and TRBJ1-4, is GAGVSQSPSNKVTEKGKDVELRCDPISGHTALYWYRQSLGQGLEFLIYFQGNSAPDKSGLPSDRFSAERTGGSVSTLTIQRTQQEDSAVYLCASSDPGFEREKLFFGSGTQLSVL.